The 21 T cell receptor beta chains in this list originate from one sample, sequenced in a study of blood T cell repertoires in COVID-19. The assay was immunoSEQ multiplex PCR, and TCRdb's table has in-frame clones only and misses some. The sample has tens of thousands of clones; 80% to 90% are singletons. Sample: peripheral blood. The receptor source for this set is a woman in her 70s with acute or convalescent COVID-19.

This clone was counted only a few times. The chain is built from TRBV9 and TRBJ2-2, with 11 bases aligning to TRBD2. Germline loops: CDR1 SGDLS, CDR2 YYNGEE. The J segment lost 7 bases and the V segment lost 3 bases, leaving 8 bases of the junction unmatched. The length of the CDR3 is 16 residues. The CDR3 bases are TGTGCCAGCAGCGCCGTAGCGGGAGGGCCTATCGGGGAGCTGTTTTTT. Protein sequence: CASSAVAGGPIGELFF.

This chain joins TRBV11-2 and TRBJ2-7, with TRBD2 as a possible D gene (6 bases). The germline gives CDR1 SGHAT, CDR2 FQNNGV. V lost 0 bases and J lost 4, with 10 bases in between. The CDR3 is 14 amino acids. The CDR3 reads CASSLDRRGYEQYF. The CDR3 DNA follows: TGTGCCAGCAGCTTAGATCGGCGGGGATACGAGCAGTACTTC.

The chain has TRBV27 and TRBJ1-5, with D hard to call. The germline V and J ends were trimmed by 5 bases and 3 bases, with 8 bases remaining between them. The CDR3 is 13 amino acids. The germline V gene has CDR1 MNHEY and CDR2 SMNVEV (reference sequence). CDR3 protein: CASSPTVNQPQHF. The DNA for the CDR3 is TGTGCCAGCAGTCCCACAGTCAATCAGCCCCAGCATTTT.

The chain is built from TRBV6-5 and TRBJ1-5; D is unclear. The germline gives CDR1 MNHEY, CDR2 SVGAGI. This CDR3 comprises 13 residues. Trimming took off 8 bases at V and 3 bases at J, with 11 bases between the two ends. This CDR3 reads CASLGGNNQPQHF. Written as DNA, the CDR3 is TGTGCCAGCCTGGGAGGGAACAATCAGCCCCAGCATTTT.

With regard to this clone: This CDR3 is also generated by other DNA sequences in the sample. V gene TRBV7-6 combines with J gene TRBJ2-7, with 8 bases identical to TRBD1. The CDR3 covers 15 residues. Germline values: CDR1 SGHVS, CDR2 FNYEAQ. The trim removed 1 base at V and 6 bases at J, leaving 8 bases unmatched. The CDR3 spells CASSLGGQGAGEQYF. For the CDR3, the DNA is TGTGCCAGCAGCTTAGGTGGTCAGGGGGCGGGCGAGCAGTACTTC.

This chain links TRBV19 with TRBJ1-2; D is undetermined. In germline, CDR1 is LNHDA, CDR2 SQIVND (reference sequence). This CDR3 is built from 12 residues. V was cut by 1 base and J by 8 bases, with 8 bases left in between. The CDR3: CASSIARSGYTF. The CDR3 coding sequence is TGTGCCAGTAGTATAGCAAGGAGCGGCTACACCTTC.

The J gene is TRBJ1-2, the V gene TRBV19; no firm D call. The germline V gene encodes CDR1 LNHDA and CDR2 SQIVND (reference sequence). With 2 bases removed from V and 5 bases from J, the gap between germline ends came to 9 bases. The CDR3 has 13 residues. As DNA, the CDR3 is TGTGCCAGTAGTATACGAGGGAGGTATGGCTACACCTTC. It yields the protein CASSIRGRYGYTF.

The chain recombines TRBV11-3 with TRBJ2-1, with 8 bases fitting TRBD2. The CDR3 loop spans 19 amino acids. Unmatched junction bases numbered 25, after V lost 5 bases and J lost 10 bases. Germline CDR1 SGHNT, CDR2 YENEEA. DNA of the CDR3: TGTGCCAGCAGCCCCCGCCTGCCCGGGACTAGTCTCTTCGCGAGGGAGCAGTTCTTC. Translated: CASSPRLPGTSLFAREQFF.

The rearrangement joins TRBV7-2 to TRBJ2-7; 12 bases align to TRBD1. Germline V gene sequence: CDR1 SGHTA, CDR2 FQGNSA. This CDR3 contains 13 residues. J was trimmed by 6 bases and V by 6 bases; bases with no gene match: 3. The CDR3 loop is CASRGTGGIEQYF. CDR3 sequence (DNA): TGTGCCAGCAGGGGGACAGGGGGCATCGAGCAGTACTTC. The variable domain in full, with the rest retrieved from reference TRBV7-2 and TRBJ2-7, is GAGVSQSPSNKVTEKGKDVELRCDPISGHTALYWYRQSLGQGLEFLIYFQGNSAPDKSGLPSDRFSAERTGGSVSTLTIQRTQQEDSAVYLCASRGTGGIEQYFGPGTRLTVT.

J is TRBJ1-2 and V is TRBV18; D is perhaps TRBD1 (5 bases). The V gene's germline CDR1 is KGHSH and CDR2 LQKENI. V gave up 0 bases and J gave up 7 bases, with 18 bases separating them. The CDR3 is made up of 16 amino acids. The CDR3 nucleotides are TGTGCCAGCTCACCACCCTCAGGGATAGGCGCTAGTGGCTACACCTTC. Encoded protein: CASSPPSGIGASGYTF.

The DNA for the CDR3 is TGTGCCAGCACCCTTTCCGGGACAGTTAAAACGGCTTTCTTT. This translates into CASTLSGTVKTAFF. The V and J genes are TRBV28 and TRBJ1-1; 7 positions agree with TRBD1. CDR1 and CDR2 from the germline V gene are MDHEN and SYDVKM. This CDR3 is 14 amino acids long. With 7 bases clipped from V and 11 bases from J, the junction kept 16 bases outside the gene matches.

Worth noting for this clone: The germline gene is not matched at one end of the junction; a read error may be the cause. The chain combines TRBV10-2 with TRBJ1-1; D remains unclear. The CDR3 runs 13 residues. From germline, CDR1 is WSHSY and CDR2 SAAADI. CDR3 DNA sequence: TGCGCCAGTGATACCGGGGTCTCAGAAAATAGGGCCTTT. Its translation is CASDTGVSENRAF.

The chain carries TRBV6-6 and TRBJ2-5, with a weak D call TRBD1 (6 bases). This CDR3 is 15 amino acids long. Germline V gene data show CDR1 as MNHNY and CDR2 as SVGAGI (reference sequence). Trimming took off 9 bases at V and 0 bases at J, with 17 bases between the two ends. The CDR3 is CARAQVGQNQETQYF. The DNA of the CDR3 is TGTGCCAGGGCCCAAGTAGGACAGAACCAAGAGACCCAGTACTTC.

CDR3 protein: CASGGSAGAGGYTF. The CDR3, as DNA: TGTGCTAGTGGTGGATCAGCGGGGGCCGGGGGCTACACCTTC. This sequence joins TRBV12-5 and TRBJ1-2, with a tentative D call TRBD1 (6 bases). The CDR3 runs 14 residues. V was pared by 5 bases and J by 8 bases, with 18 bases between. CDR1 and CDR2 (germline): LGHNT, FRNRAP.

This clone has only a few counts. J is TRBJ1-1 and V is TRBV18; D is ambiguous. Trimming removed 0 bases from V and 9 bases from J, with 8 bases in between. Germline V gene lookup returns CDR1 KGHSH and CDR2 LQKENI. This CDR3 has 12 amino acids. The CDR3 spells CASSPPRAQAFF. In DNA form, the CDR3 reads TGTGCCAGCTCACCACCGAGGGCACAAGCTTTCTTT.

This rearrangement joins TRBV18 to TRBJ1-4; maybe TRBD1 (5 bases). Germline V gene data show CDR1 as KGHSH and CDR2 as LQKENI. Trimming took 2 bases from V and 7 from J, leaving 17 bases between them. The CDR3 totals 16 residues. CDR3 sequence reads: CASSPNGREGSEKLFF. The CDR3 DNA reads TGTGCCAGCTCACCAAACGGCAGGGAGGGGAGTGAAAAACTGTTTTTT.

Concerning this clone: Within the sample, other DNA sequences also encode this same CDR3. The chain couples TRBV7-3 to TRBJ1-1; maybe TRBD1 (5 bases). The V gene lost 2 bases and the J gene lost 2 bases, with 6 bases spanning the gap. CDR1 and CDR2 (germline): SGHTA, FQGTGA. CDR3 length equals 13 residues. DNA for the CDR3: TGTGCCAGCAGCTTACAGGGTAACACTGAAGCTTTCTTT. Protein sequence: CASSLQGNTEAFF.

The rearrangement links TRBV3-1 (or the pseudogene TRBV3-2) to TRBJ2-3; no clear D. Germline V lookup: CDR1 LGHDT, CDR2 YNNKEL (reference sequence). The CDR3 totals 13 residues. Trimming took 2 bases from V and 2 from J, leaving 5 bases between them. For the CDR3, the DNA is TGTGCCAGCAGCCAAAGCTACACAGATACGCAGTATTTT. It is translated as CASSQSYTDTQYF.

This rearrangement joins TRBV5-6 to TRBJ2-1; possible D gene TRBD1, 5 bases. CDR1 is SGHDT, CDR2 YYEEEE, per germline. The V end lost 0 bases, the J end lost 1 base, and 11 bases lay between the germline ends. The CDR3 has 16 residues. The CDR3 nucleotides are TGTGCCAGCAGCTTGGACTGGGGCCGATCCTACAATGAGCAGTTCTTC. This encodes CASSLDWGRSYNEQFF. The full variable domain, with the rest looked up from reference TRBV5-6 and TRBJ2-1, is DAGVTQSPTHLIKTRGQQVTLRCSPKSGHDTVSWYQQALGQGPQFIFQYYEEEERQRGNFPDRFSGHQFPNYSSELNVNALLLGDSALYLCASSLDWGRSYNEQFFGPGTRLTVL.

This rearrangement joins TRBV27 to TRBJ2-7, with 10 bases lining up with TRBD2. The CDR3 loop spans 15 amino acids. V lost 0 bases to trimming and J lost 3 bases; unmatched junction nucleotides: 2. Germline assignment: CDR1 MNHEY and CDR2 SMNVEV (reference sequence). CDR3 sequence: CASSLSVAGGYEQYF. CDR3 bases: TGTGCCAGCAGTTTATCGGTAGCGGGAGGCTACGAGCAGTACTTC.

This clone came up once. The rearrangement uses TRBV19 and TRBJ2-4, with D possibly TRBD1 on 7 matching bases. Germline values: CDR1 LNHDA, CDR2 SQIVND (reference sequence). This CDR3 contains 13 residues. Between the trimmed V and J ends, which lost 7 bases and 7 bases, there was a span of 14 bases. CDR3 DNA: TGTGCCAGTATGGGGCAGGGGGGTAACATTCAGTACTTC. It is translated as CASMGQGGNIQYF. Full variable domain (remainder filled in from reference TRBV19 and TRBJ2-4): DGGITQSPKYLFRKEGQNVTLSCEQNLNHDAMYWYRQDPGQGLRLIYYSQIVNDFQKGDIAEGYSVSREKKESFPLTVTSAQKNPTAFYLCASMGQGGNIQYFGAGTRLSVL.